This T cell receptor beta chain was sequenced during a study of blood T cell repertoires in COVID-19. Study-level background: From T cells, B-cell-depleted T cells, or PBMCs came the material, which was cDNA or gDNA.

Generated by immunoSEQ multiplex PCR, the TCRdb table keeps only in-frame clones and is missing some. The sample has about 270,000 clones; over 75% are singletons. Participants, about 18 to 90 years old, spanned about 26 US areas. Cohort assignment relied on participant-reported clinical history. The CDR3 runs 11 residues. V was clipped by 7 bases and J by 1 base, with 4 bases between them. CDR1 is ENHRY, CDR2 SYGVKD, per germline. The sequenced material came from PBMCs or T cells enriched from blood (not recorded which). The origin of this receptor is a woman between 18 and 29 years old who had recovered from COVID-19. The V and J genes are TRBV10-3 and TRBJ1-1, with D unresolved. The CDR3 nucleotides are TGTGCCATCATGAGGAACACTGAAGCTTTCTTT. It translates to CAIMRNTEAFF.